These T cell receptor beta chains were read from a single sample in a study of OX40 agonist ivuxolimab in advanced cancers. TCRdb keeps only in-frame clones here, not all; method: immunoSEQ multiplex PCR. The top ten clones hold around 15% of a sample with over 50,000 clones, 80% to 95% of them seen once. Sample: CD4+ or CD8+ T cells sorted from blood, taken in a trial of the OX40 agonist ivuxolimab. The receptors come from an adult with an advanced solid tumor such as melanoma, head and neck, liver or kidney cancer. CDR3s include the opening cysteine and the closing phenylalanine or tryptophan. D genes are given only for firm matches. Clone size appears in some rows only: once, few, many, or a class for an expanded clone.

DNA: TGTGCCAGCAGCCCCGCAGGGGGGCACACTGAAGCTTTCTTT
CDR3: CASSPAGGHTEAFF
length: 14
size: NA
D: TRBD1
V: TRBV6-6
J: TRBJ1-1

DNA: TGTGCCAGCAGTGCCTTTCGGCAGACTAGCACAGATACGCAGTATTTT
CDR3: CASSAFRQTSTDTQYF
length: 16
size: NA
D: NA
V: TRBV2
J: TRBJ2-3

DNA: TGTGCCAGCAGCATCGCGGAATCCTACGAGCAGTACTTC
CDR3: CASSIAESYEQYF
length: 13
size: NA
D: NA
V: TRBV7-2
J: TRBJ2-7

DNA: TGTGCCAGCAGCTCCTCCGGGACTAGGTTCTCCTACGAGCAGTACTTC
CDR3: CASSSSGTRFSYEQYF
length: 16
size: NA
D: TRBD2
V: TRBV7-9
J: TRBJ2-7

DNA: TGTGCCAGCAGCACCGGGACAGTCCGTGAGCAGTACTTC
CDR3: CASSTGTVREQYF
length: 13
size: NA
D: TRBD1
V: TRBV6-1
J: TRBJ2-7

DNA: TGTGCCAGCAGTGCTAGCGGGAGCTACGAGCAGTACTTC
CDR3: CASSASGSYEQYF
length: 13
size: NA
D: TRBD2
V: TRBV28
J: TRBJ2-7

DNA: TGTGCCAGCAGCTCCCCGGGCCCAACCTACGAGCAGTACTTC
CDR3: CASSSPGPTYEQYF
length: 14
size: NA
D: NA
V: TRBV11-2
J: TRBJ2-7

DNA: TGTGCCAGCACGGGGGTTTACTACGAGCAGTACTTC
CDR3: CASTGVYYEQYF
length: 12
size: NA
D: NA
V: TRBV2
J: TRBJ2-7

DNA: TGCGCCAGCAGCTTGGAAGGGACTGATGAGCAGTTCTTC
CDR3: CASSLEGTDEQFF
length: 13
size: NA
D: NA
V: TRBV5-1
J: TRBJ2-1

DNA: TGTGCCAGCAGCTTCGGTGGGACAGGGTCGGAAAAACTGTTTTTT
CDR3: CASSFGGTGSEKLFF
length: 15
size: NA
D: TRBD1
V: TRBV5-6
J: TRBJ1-4

DNA: TGTGCCAGCAGCTTTATCGGGCTCGAAGAGACCCAGTACTTC
CDR3: CASSFIGLEETQYF
length: 14
size: NA
D: NA
V: TRBV7-6
J: TRBJ2-5

DNA: TGTGCCAGCAGCCCCATGCAGGGGTCGGGCGAGCAGTACTTC
CDR3: CASSPMQGSGEQYF
length: 14
size: NA
D: NA
V: TRBV13
J: TRBJ2-7

DNA: TGCGCCAGCAGCCAAGATGCGCGAACTAGCCCCACAGATACGCAGTATTTT
CDR3: CASSQDARTSPTDTQYF
length: 17
size: NA
D: NA
V: TRBV4-1
J: TRBJ2-3

DNA: TGTGCCAGCAGTGCCGGACAGGTTTTGAATCAGCCCCAGCATTTT
CDR3: CASSAGQVLNQPQHF
length: 15
size: NA
D: TRBD1
V: TRBV2
J: TRBJ1-5

DNA: TGCAGCGTTGATCTGACGGGTAACTATGGCTACACCTTC
CDR3: CSVDLTGNYGYTF
length: 13
size: NA
D: NA
V: TRBV29-1
J: TRBJ1-2

DNA: TGTGCCAGCAGCTTAGACGGACTAGCGGGGTGGGTTGAGCAGTTCTTC
CDR3: CASSLDGLAGWVEQFF
length: 16
size: NA
D: TRBD2
V: TRBV7-2
J: TRBJ2-1

DNA: TGTGCCATCAGTGAGGAAATACAGGGGGCGGGAGCCCAGCATTTT
CDR3: CAISEEIQGAGAQHF
length: 15
size: NA
D: TRBD1
V: TRBV10-3
J: TRBJ1-5

DNA: TGTGCCAGCAGCCAGATTGGCTCCTACAATGAGCAGTTCTTC
CDR3: CASSQIGSYNEQFF
length: 14
size: NA
D: NA
V: TRBV2
J: TRBJ2-1

DNA: TGCGCCAGCAGCCAATTGGGTATGACGCCCCCGTTCTTC
CDR3: CASSQLGMTPPFF
length: 13
size: NA
D: NA
V: TRBV4-3
J: TRBJ2-1

DNA: TGTGCCAGCAGCTTCCCCGGGACTAGCGGCCCTGATTACACAGATACGCAGTATTTT
CDR3: CASSFPGTSGPDYTDTQYF
length: 19
size: NA
D: TRBD2
V: TRBV13
J: TRBJ2-3

DNA: TGTGCCAGCAGTACACCCGTGGGATTAGCGGGAGCACAAGAGACCCAGTACTTC
CDR3: CASSTPVGLAGAQETQYF
length: 18
size: NA
D: TRBD2
V: TRBV2
J: TRBJ2-5

DNA: TGTGCCGCACATGGGTTCGCGAACACCGGGGAGCTGTTTTTT
CDR3: CAAHGFANTGELFF
length: 14
size: NA
D: NA
V: TRBV19
J: TRBJ2-2

DNA: TGCAGCGCTCCAGACAGGCTCAACTATGGCTACACCTTC
CDR3: CSAPDRLNYGYTF
length: 13
size: NA
D: NA
V: TRBV29-1
J: TRBJ1-2

DNA: TGTGCCAGTACCACAGGGGGCCGGACTGAAGCTTTCTTT
CDR3: CASTTGGRTEAFF
length: 13
size: NA
D: TRBD1
V: TRBV19
J: TRBJ1-1

DNA: TGTGCCAGCAGTGAATACTTCAGCTCCTACGAGCAGTACTTC
CDR3: CASSEYFSSYEQYF
length: 14
size: NA
D: NA
V: TRBV2
J: TRBJ2-7

DNA: TGTGCCAGCAGAACCCAGGGCAGCTCCTACAATGAGCAGTTCTTC
CDR3: CASRTQGSSYNEQFF
length: 15
size: many
D: NA
V: TRBV28
J: TRBJ2-1

DNA: TGTGCCAGCAGCCCGACAGGGGACGGAAACACCATATATTTT
CDR3: CASSPTGDGNTIYF
length: 14
size: few
D: TRBD1
V: TRBV6-4
J: TRBJ1-3

DNA: TGTGCCAGCAGAAGGGAGCGGGGGGGCCTAGGGAACACCGGGGAGCTGTTTTTT
CDR3: CASRRERGGLGNTGELFF
length: 18
size: NA
D: TRBD2
V: TRBV13
J: TRBJ2-2

DNA: TGTGCCAGCAGCGTCTCGGGCTACACAGATACGCAGTATTTT
CDR3: CASSVSGYTDTQYF
length: 14
size: NA
D: NA
V: TRBV9
J: TRBJ2-3

DNA: TGTGCCAGCTCCCGAGGGACAGGGTCGTATGGCTACACCTTC
CDR3: CASSRGTGSYGYTF
length: 14
size: once
D: TRBD1
V: TRBV6-5
J: TRBJ1-2

DNA: TGTGCCAGCAGCTTTGCCCGGACTAGGAACTACAATGAGCAGTTCTTC
CDR3: CASSFARTRNYNEQFF
length: 16
size: NA
D: NA
V: TRBV12-1
J: TRBJ2-1

DNA: TGTGCCAGCAGCCCCGCTCTAGCGTGGGGGGAGACCCAGTACTTC
CDR3: CASSPALAWGETQYF
length: 15
size: NA
D: NA
V: TRBV5-6
J: TRBJ2-5

DNA: TGTGCCAGCAGTTATGGGCATACGCAGTATTTT
CDR3: CASSYGHTQYF
length: 11
size: NA
D: NA
V: TRBV27
J: TRBJ2-3

DNA: TGTGCCAGCAGTGACAGACAGGGCTACAATGAGCAGTTCTTC
CDR3: CASSDRQGYNEQFF
length: 14
size: NA
D: TRBD1
V: TRBV2
J: TRBJ2-1

DNA: TGTGCCAGTAGTATAGCCGGCAGTATCTATGGCTACACCTTC
CDR3: CASSIAGSIYGYTF
length: 14
size: NA
D: NA
V: TRBV19
J: TRBJ1-2

DNA: TGTGCCAGCAGCTCCGGGACAGAGTCCTACGAGCAGTACTTC
CDR3: CASSSGTESYEQYF
length: 14
size: NA
D: TRBD1
V: TRBV13
J: TRBJ2-7

DNA: TGTGCCAGCAGCCTACTAGTAGACGAGCAGTACTTC
CDR3: CASSLLVDEQYF
length: 12
size: NA
D: NA
V: TRBV6-5
J: TRBJ2-7

DNA: TGCGCCAGCAGCTTAGGCGGGGGTCTCTACAATGAGCAGTTCTTC
CDR3: CASSLGGGLYNEQFF
length: 15
size: NA
D: TRBD2
V: TRBV5-1
J: TRBJ2-1

DNA: TGTGCCAGCAGCTCATCGCAGGAGACCCAGTACTTC
CDR3: CASSSSQETQYF
length: 12
size: NA
D: NA
V: TRBV13
J: TRBJ2-5

DNA: TGTGCCAGCAGCTCGCCTGGGACTAGGTCTGAGACCCAGTACTTC
CDR3: CASSSPGTRSETQYF
length: 15
size: NA
D: TRBD2
V: TRBV7-9
J: TRBJ2-5

DNA: TGTGCCAGCCGACCGGGCTCTGGAAACACCATATATTTT
CDR3: CASRPGSGNTIYF
length: 13
size: NA
D: NA
V: TRBV9
J: TRBJ1-3

DNA: TGTGCCAGCAGCCCCGGGACGGTCTCCTACGAGCAGTACTTC
CDR3: CASSPGTVSYEQYF
length: 14
size: NA
D: NA
V: TRBV9
J: TRBJ2-7

DNA: TGTGCCAGTAGTTCCTGGGCAGATACGCAGTATTTT
CDR3: CASSSWADTQYF
length: 12
size: NA
D: NA
V: TRBV19
J: TRBJ2-3

DNA: TGTGCCTCCGAGGGCGTGAGGGACTACGAGCAGTACTTC
CDR3: CASEGVRDYEQYF
length: 13
size: NA
D: NA
V: TRBV30
J: TRBJ2-7